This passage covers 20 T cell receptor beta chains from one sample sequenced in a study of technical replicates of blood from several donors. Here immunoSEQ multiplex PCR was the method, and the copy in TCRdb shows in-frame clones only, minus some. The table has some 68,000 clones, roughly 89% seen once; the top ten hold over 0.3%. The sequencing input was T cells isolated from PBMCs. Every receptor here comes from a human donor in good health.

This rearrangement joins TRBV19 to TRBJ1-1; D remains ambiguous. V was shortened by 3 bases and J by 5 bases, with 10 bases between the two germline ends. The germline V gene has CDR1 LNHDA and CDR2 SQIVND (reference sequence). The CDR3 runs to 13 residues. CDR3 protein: CASSILSGTEAFF. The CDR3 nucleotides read TGTGCCAGTAGTATTCTTTCCGGGACTGAAGCTTTCTTT.

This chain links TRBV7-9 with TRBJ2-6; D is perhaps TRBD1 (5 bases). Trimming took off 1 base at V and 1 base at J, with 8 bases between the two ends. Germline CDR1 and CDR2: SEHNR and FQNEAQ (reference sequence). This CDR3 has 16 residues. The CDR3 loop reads CASSLGGPSGANVLTF. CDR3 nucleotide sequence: TGTGCCAGCAGCTTAGGGGGCCCATCTGGGGCCAACGTCCTGACTTTC.

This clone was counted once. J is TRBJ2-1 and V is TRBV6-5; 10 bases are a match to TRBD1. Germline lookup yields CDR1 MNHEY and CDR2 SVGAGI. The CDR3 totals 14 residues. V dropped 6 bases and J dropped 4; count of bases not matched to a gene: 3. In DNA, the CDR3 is TGTGCCAGCAGGACAGGGGGCGAGTACAATGAGCAGTTCTTC. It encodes CASRTGGEYNEQFF.

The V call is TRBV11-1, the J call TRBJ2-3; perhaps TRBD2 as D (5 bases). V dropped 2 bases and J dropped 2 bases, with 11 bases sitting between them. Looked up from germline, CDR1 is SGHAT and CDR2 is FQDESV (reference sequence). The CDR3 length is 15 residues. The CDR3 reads CASSLPAENTDTQYF. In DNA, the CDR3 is TGTGCCAGCAGCTTACCAGCGGAAAACACAGATACGCAGTATTTT.

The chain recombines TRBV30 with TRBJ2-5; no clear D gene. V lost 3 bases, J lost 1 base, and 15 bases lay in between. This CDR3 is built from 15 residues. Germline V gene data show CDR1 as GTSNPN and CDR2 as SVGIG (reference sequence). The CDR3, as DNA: TGTGCCTGGAGCACAGAATTTTTAGTCCAAGAGACCCAGTACTTC. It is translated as CAWSTEFLVQETQYF.

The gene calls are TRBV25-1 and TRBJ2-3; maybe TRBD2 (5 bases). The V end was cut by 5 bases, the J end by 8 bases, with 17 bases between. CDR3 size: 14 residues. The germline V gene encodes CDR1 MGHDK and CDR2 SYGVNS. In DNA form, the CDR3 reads TGTGCCAGCAGTCCTCCGAGAGGGATGGGTACGCAGTATTTT. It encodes CASSPPRGMGTQYF. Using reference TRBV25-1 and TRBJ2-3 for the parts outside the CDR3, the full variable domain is EADIYQTPRYLVIGTGKKITLECSQTMGHDKMYWYQQDPGMELHLIHYSYGVNSTEKGDLSSESTVSRIRTEHFPLTLESARPSHTSQYLCASSPPRGMGTQYFGPGTRLTVL.

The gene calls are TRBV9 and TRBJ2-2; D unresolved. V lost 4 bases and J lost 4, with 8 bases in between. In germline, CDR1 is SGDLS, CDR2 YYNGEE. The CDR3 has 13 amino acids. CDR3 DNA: TGTGCCAGCAGCAAGCTAGTCACCGGGGAGCTGTTTTTT. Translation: CASSKLVTGELFF.

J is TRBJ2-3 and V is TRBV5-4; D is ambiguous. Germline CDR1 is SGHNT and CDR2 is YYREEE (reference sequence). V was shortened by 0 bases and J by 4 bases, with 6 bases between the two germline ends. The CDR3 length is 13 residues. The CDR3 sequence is CASSLDGADTQYF. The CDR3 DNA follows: TGTGCCAGCAGCTTGGACGGTGCAGATACGCAGTATTTT.

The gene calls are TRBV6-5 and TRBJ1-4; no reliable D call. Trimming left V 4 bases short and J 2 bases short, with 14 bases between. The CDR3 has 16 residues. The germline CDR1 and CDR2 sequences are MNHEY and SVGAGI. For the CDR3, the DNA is TGTGCCAGCAGTTCGCCCCTTGACGGGACTAATGAAAAACTGTTTTTT. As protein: CASSSPLDGTNEKLFF.

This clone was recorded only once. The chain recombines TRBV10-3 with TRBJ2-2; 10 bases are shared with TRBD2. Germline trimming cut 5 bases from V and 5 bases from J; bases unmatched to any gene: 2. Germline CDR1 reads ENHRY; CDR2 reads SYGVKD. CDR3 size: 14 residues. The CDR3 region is CAISPSGGTGELFF. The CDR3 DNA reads TGTGCCATCAGTCCTAGCGGGGGAACCGGGGAGCTGTTTTTT.

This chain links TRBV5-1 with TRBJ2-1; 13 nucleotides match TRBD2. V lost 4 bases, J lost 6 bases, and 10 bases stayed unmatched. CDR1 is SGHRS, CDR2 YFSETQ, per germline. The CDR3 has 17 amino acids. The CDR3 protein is CASSIRPTSGGGNEQFF. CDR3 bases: TGCGCCAGCAGCATAAGACCTACTAGCGGGGGGGGCAATGAGCAGTTCTTC.

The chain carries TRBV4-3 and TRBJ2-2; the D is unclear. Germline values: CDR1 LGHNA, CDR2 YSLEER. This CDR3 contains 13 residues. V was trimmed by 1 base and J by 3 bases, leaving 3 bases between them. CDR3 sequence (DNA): TGCGCCAGCAGCCAAGTATACACCGGGGAGCTGTTTTTT. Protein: CASSQVYTGELFF.

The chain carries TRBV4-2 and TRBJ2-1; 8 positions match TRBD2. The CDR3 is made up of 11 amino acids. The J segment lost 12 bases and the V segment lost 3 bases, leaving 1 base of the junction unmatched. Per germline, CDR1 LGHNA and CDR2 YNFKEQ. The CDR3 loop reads CASSQAGGQFF. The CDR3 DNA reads TGTGCCAGCAGCCAGGCGGGAGGGCAGTTCTTC.

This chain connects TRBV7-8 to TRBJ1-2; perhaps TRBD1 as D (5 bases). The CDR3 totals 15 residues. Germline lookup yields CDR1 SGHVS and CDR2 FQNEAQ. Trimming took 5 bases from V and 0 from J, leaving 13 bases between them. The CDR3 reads CASSPDRLANYGYTF. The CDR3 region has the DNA TGTGCCAGCAGCCCCGACAGACTAGCTAACTATGGCTACACCTTC.

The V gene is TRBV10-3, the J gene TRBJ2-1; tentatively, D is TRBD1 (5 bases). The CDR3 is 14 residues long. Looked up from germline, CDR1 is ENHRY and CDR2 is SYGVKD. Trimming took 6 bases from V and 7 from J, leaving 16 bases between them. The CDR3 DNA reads TGTGCCATCAGGAGAAGGGGTGGTTCGAATGAGCAGTTCTTC. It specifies CAIRRRGGSNEQFF.

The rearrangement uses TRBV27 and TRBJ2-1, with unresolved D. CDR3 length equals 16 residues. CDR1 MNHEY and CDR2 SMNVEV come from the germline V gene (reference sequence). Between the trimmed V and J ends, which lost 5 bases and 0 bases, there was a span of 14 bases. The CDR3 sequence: CASSPGTFPSYNEQFF. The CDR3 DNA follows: TGTGCCAGCAGTCCCGGTACTTTTCCCTCCTACAATGAGCAGTTCTTC.

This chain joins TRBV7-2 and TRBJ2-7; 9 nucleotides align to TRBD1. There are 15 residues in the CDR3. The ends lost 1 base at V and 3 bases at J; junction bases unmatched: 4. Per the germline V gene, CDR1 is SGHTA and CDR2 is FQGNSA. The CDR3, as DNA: TGTGCCAGCAGCTTAGGACCGGGACAGGGCTACGAGCAGTACTTC. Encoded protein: CASSLGPGQGYEQYF.

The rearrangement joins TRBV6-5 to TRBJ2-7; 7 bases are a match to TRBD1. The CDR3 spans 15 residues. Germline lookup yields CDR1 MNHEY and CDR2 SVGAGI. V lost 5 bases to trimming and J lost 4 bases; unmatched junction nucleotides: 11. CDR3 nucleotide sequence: TGTGCCAGCAGTGGGAGACAGGGATCGGCTTACGAGCAGTACTTC. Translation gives CASSGRQGSAYEQYF.

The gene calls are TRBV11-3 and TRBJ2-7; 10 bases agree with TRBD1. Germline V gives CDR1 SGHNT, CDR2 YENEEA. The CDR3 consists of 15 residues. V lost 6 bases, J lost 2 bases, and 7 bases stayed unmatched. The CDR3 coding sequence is TGTGCCAGCAGTCGACTCGGGACAGGGGCCTACGAGCAGTACTTC. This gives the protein CASSRLGTGAYEQYF.

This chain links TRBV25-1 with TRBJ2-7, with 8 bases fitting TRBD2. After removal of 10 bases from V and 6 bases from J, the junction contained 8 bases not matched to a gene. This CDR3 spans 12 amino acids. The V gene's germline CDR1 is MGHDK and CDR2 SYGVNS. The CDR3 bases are TGTGCCACCGCCCCCGGGAGGGGCGAGCAGTACTTC. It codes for CATAPGRGEQYF.